This entry lists 13 T cell receptor beta chains sequenced from one sample in a study of T cell repertoires in cytomegalovirus infection. One entry per CDR3 protein, called by TCRdb with MiXCR from the reads. The sample shows 800,000 to 950,000 distinct CDR3 sequences, approximately 32% of them seen only once. Their antigens remain unidentified. This material consisted of cultured CD8+ T cells from PBMCs, taken from culture after CMV antigen stimulation. All receptors come from a human donor in good health (CMV status not recorded). Some clones in this sample may be carry-over from other donors' samples.

This chain connects TRBV28 to TRBJ2-1; the match to TRBD1 covers 7 bases. Germline trimming cut 4 bases from V and 0 bases from J; bases unmatched to any gene: 21. Germline V gene lookup returns CDR1 MDHEN and CDR2 SYDVKM. This CDR3 region has 21 residues. CDR3: CASSSHLLGTATSFSYNEQFF. DNA for the CDR3: TGTGCCAGCAGTTCCCACCTTCTCGGGACAGCTACTTCTTTCTCCTACAATGAGCAGTTCTTC.

The CDR3 spells CSVEDRTGTNGYTF. The CDR3 DNA reads TGCAGCGTTGAAGATCGGACAGGCACCAATGGCTACACCTTC. The chain combines TRBV29-1 with TRBJ1-2, with 7 bases lining up with TRBD1. The ends lost 0 bases at V and 6 bases at J; junction bases unmatched: 7. Germline loops: CDR1 SQVTM, CDR2 ANQGSEA. There are 14 residues in the CDR3.

This rearrangement joins TRBV20-1 to TRBJ1-2; D is ambiguous. CDR1 and CDR2 (germline): DFQATT, SNEGSKA (reference sequence). The CDR3 contains 12 residues. Trimming cost V 1 base and J 6 bases, with 9 bases left between them. CDR3 nucleotide sequence: TGCAGTGCTAGAGGTTTGGAAAATGGCTACACCTTC. Amino acids: CSARGLENGYTF.

The V gene is TRBV6-2 or TRBV6-3, the J gene TRBJ2-5; possibly TRBD1 for D (5 bases). Germline V gene sequence: CDR1 MNHEY, CDR2 SVGEGT. This CDR3 is 16 amino acids long. Trimming removed 2 bases at V and 5 bases at J, with 18 bases between. The CDR3 nucleotides are TGTGCCAGCAGTTACACTGTGACAGTTTTTGGGGAGACCCAGTACTTC. Translated, it gives CASSYTVTVFGETQYF.

The chain has TRBV19 and TRBJ2-3; D is uncertain. Per the germline V gene, CDR1 is LNHDA and CDR2 is SQIVND (reference sequence). The V end was cut by 3 bases, the J end by 2 bases, with 6 bases between. CDR3 size: 13 residues. The DNA for the CDR3 is TGTGCCAGTAGTATCCGGTTCACAGATACGCAGTATTTT. It specifies CASSIRFTDTQYF.

The table lists this clonotype with a few counts. V is TRBV5-4 and J is TRBJ2-7, with 7 bases lining up with TRBD1. The germline gives CDR1 SGHNT, CDR2 YYREEE (reference sequence). With V trimmed by 1 base and J by 5 bases, 3 bases remained unmatched. CDR3 size: 13 residues. The CDR3 DNA reads TGTGCCAGCAGCTTGAAGGGGGCGAACGAGCAGTACTTC. This sequence encodes CASSLKGANEQYF. Looking up the rest from reference TRBV5-4 and TRBJ2-7 gives the full variable domain: ETGVTQSPTHLIKTRGQQVTLRCSSQSGHNTVSWYQQALGQGPQFIFQYYREEENGRGNFPPRFSGLQFPNYSSELNVNALELDDSALYLCASSLKGANEQYFGPGTRLTVT.

This clonotype appeared many times. The chain combines TRBV7-2 with TRBJ2-5, with 10 nucleotides matching TRBD1. Germline lookup yields CDR1 SGHTA and CDR2 FQGNSA. V lost 0 bases to trimming and J lost 10 bases; unmatched junction nucleotides: 8. This CDR3 contains 15 residues. The CDR3 here is CASSLAGGQGKVQYF. CDR3 bases: TGTGCCAGCAGCTTAGCCGGGGGACAGGGGAAGGTCCAGTACTTC.

This clonotype was counted only a few times. The chain has TRBV19 and TRBJ2-1, with 9 bases that match TRBD2. With V trimmed by 1 base and J by 7 bases, 20 bases remained unmatched. The germline V gene has CDR1 LNHDA and CDR2 SQIVND (reference sequence). CDR3 length: 20 residues. The CDR3 DNA reads TGTGCCAGTAGTATAGTAGCGGGAGCCCGAACAGGGCCGGTTACGAATGAGCAGTTCTTC. Translation: CASSIVAGARTGPVTNEQFF.

The genes are TRBV5-4 and TRBJ2-7; either TRBD1 or TRBD2 may supply D (5 bases each). There are 12 residues in the CDR3. The ends were cut back, 7 bases at V and 3 bases at J, with 11 bases in the middle. CDR1 and CDR2 (germline): SGHNT, YYREEE (reference sequence). The CDR3 bases are TGTGCCAGCGGCCCTGGGGGCTACGAGCAGTACGTC. This encodes CASGPGGYEQYV.

The chain uses TRBV15 and TRBJ1-2; a possible D gene is TRBD1 (5 bases). V was shortened by 0 bases and J by 4 bases, with 15 bases between the two germline ends. This CDR3 has 16 residues. Germline lookup yields CDR1 LNHNV and CDR2 YYDKDF (reference sequence). In nucleotides, the CDR3 is TGTGCCACCAGCAGAGATCGGATTGAGGGGCCCTATGGCTACACCTTC. It yields the protein CATSRDRIEGPYGYTF. Combining the CDR3 with reference TRBV15 and TRBJ1-2 gives the whole variable domain DAMVIQNPRYQVTQFGKPVTLSCSQTLNHNVMYWYQQKSSQAPKLLFHYYDKDFNNEADTPDNFQSRRPNTSFCFLDIRSPGLGDTAMYLCATSRDRIEGPYGYTFGSGTRLTVV.

This chain joins TRBV20-1 and TRBJ2-1; maybe TRBD1 (6 bases). CDR3 length: 16 amino acids. The V gene lost 5 bases and the J gene lost 2 bases, with 19 bases spanning the gap. Germline V gene data show CDR1 as DFQATT and CDR2 as SNEGSKA (reference sequence). CDR3 in DNA: TGCAGTGCTGGTTCAAGCAGGGGCAACACCTACAATGAGCAGTTCTTC. Its protein is CSAGSSRGNTYNEQFF.

V is TRBV14 and J is TRBJ2-1, with a tentative D call TRBD1 (6 bases). Germline V gene data show CDR1 as SGHDN and CDR2 as FVKESK. Trimming took off 4 bases at V and 8 bases at J, with 12 bases between the two ends. This CDR3 contains 13 residues. The DNA of the CDR3 is TGTGCCAGCAGCCGGGCCCCAGGGGATGAGCAGTTCTTC. It yields the protein CASSRAPGDEQFF.

The V call is TRBV19, the J call TRBJ2-1; D gene uncertain. Between the trimmed V and J ends, which lost 3 bases and 0 bases, there was a span of 6 bases. From germline, CDR1 is LNHDA and CDR2 SQIVND (reference sequence). CDR3 size: 14 residues. CDR3 in amino acids: CASSMGSSYNEQFF. The CDR3 DNA reads as TGTGCCAGTAGTATGGGTAGCTCCTACAATGAGCAGTTCTTC. Variable domain in full (rest from reference TRBV19 and TRBJ2-1): DGGITQSPKYLFRKEGQNVTLSCEQNLNHDAMYWYRQDPGQGLRLIYYSQIVNDFQKGDIAEGYSVSREKKESFPLTVTSAQKNPTAFYLCASSMGSSYNEQFFGPGTRLTVL.